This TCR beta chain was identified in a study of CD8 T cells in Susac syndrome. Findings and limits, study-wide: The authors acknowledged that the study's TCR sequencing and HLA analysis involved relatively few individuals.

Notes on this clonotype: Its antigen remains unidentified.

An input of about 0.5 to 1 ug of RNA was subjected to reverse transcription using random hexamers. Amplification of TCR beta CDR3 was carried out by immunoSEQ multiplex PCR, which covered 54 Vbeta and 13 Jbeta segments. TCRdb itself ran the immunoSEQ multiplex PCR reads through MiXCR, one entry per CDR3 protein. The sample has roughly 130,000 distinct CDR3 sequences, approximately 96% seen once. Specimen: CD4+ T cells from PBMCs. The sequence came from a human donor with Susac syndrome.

CDR3 region: CSAREPRNYGYTF. As DNA, the CDR3 is TGCAGTGCTAGGGAACCGAGGAACTATGGCTACACCTTC. The rearrangement joins TRBV20-1 to TRBJ1-2; D uncertain. Germline V gives CDR1 DFQATT, CDR2 SNEGSKA (reference sequence). V was clipped by 3 bases and J by 2 bases, with 10 bases between them. This CDR3 spans 13 amino acids.